The source of this T cell receptor beta chain is a study of T cell responses to AZD1222 COVID-19 vaccine. Comments on this clone: The antigen is not known.

Trimming pared 2 bases from V and 5 bases from J, leaving 13 bases between. The CDR3 spans 15 residues. The V gene's germline CDR1 is MNHEY and CDR2 SVGAGI. Overall study results and limits: Vaccine-related CD4 TCRs covered spike, predominating at 160-218 and 743-854.

Sequencing used immunoSEQ multiplex PCR; TCRdb keeps in-frame clones, though not all of them. This sample has some 150,000 clones; around 89% occur once, and the top ten carry more than 12%. The source of this sequence is an adult in good health. The chain has TRBV6-5 and TRBJ2-1; D not resolved. The source material was peripheral blood, sampled on day 0 of AZD1222 vaccination. The CDR3 loop is CASSYGLDRDNEQFF. The CDR3 DNA reads TGTGCCAGCAGTTACGGATTAGATAGGGACAATGAGCAGTTCTTC.